Sequencing of this TCR beta chain was carried out in a study of blood T cells in healthy people across ages. Germline trimming cut 4 bases from V and 9 bases from J; bases unmatched to any gene: 10. The CDR3 runs 16 residues. CDR1 is LGHNA, CDR2 YSLEER, per germline. This clonotype was recorded a few times. Alongside a J-beta primer mix, a sample-barcoded 5' primer served in a second PCR lasting roughly 7 to 11 cycles. One entry per CDR3 protein results from TCRdb running MiXCR on the 5' RACE reads. Of 850,000 to 1,100,000 distinct CDR3 sequences in the sample, roughly two fifths were seen once. Material: blood. This TCR was recovered from a man younger than 35 in good health. The chain employs TRBV4-3 and TRBJ2-1; 12 positions match TRBD1. CDR3 DNA: TGCGCCAGCAGCCCTCACTTTGGGACAGGGGGCTGTGAGCAGTTCTTC. This sequence encodes CASSPHFGTGGCEQFF.